This T cell receptor (beta chain) was retrieved from a study of T cell responses to AZD1222 COVID-19 vaccine (dated by TCRdb to the early 2020s). For the study in its entirety: A total of 233 trial participants underwent TCR sequencing, of whom 200 to 220 received two doses of AZD1222 and some 25 received two doses of the MenACWY control vaccine. Trial participants were enrolled by age into 18-55, 56-69 and 70-plus year subgroups, with around 150, 28 and 57 TCR-sequenced participants respectively. General study outcomes and caveats: No day 14 peak-response samples were available, so repertoires were characterized only after the peak T cell response. In the small 56-69-year group, the increase in depth fell short of significance, most likely because of low power. Reportedly, almost half of the unique spike-specific TCRs recognized epitopes lying outside the regions that are mutated in the B.1.351 and B.1.1.7 variants. Participants were mostly white British and included more females than males, and it was suggested by the authors that clonal diversity may have been underestimated. Only a handful of AZD1222 recipients were SARS-CoV-2 seropositive at baseline, limiting conclusions about previously exposed vaccinees. Vaccine-associated CD4 TCRs spanned the whole spike protein, with dominant responses in regions 160-218 and 743-854. After two AZD1222 doses, both the breadth and the depth of spike-specific TCRs were significantly higher than at day 0 and than in MenACWY recipients.

Between the V and J ends, shortened by 4 bases and 9 bases respectively, the junction contains 17 bases. The germline V gene supplies CDR1 SGHDT and CDR2 YYEEEE. Reading from cysteine to phenylalanine, the CDR3 counts 15 amino acids. Only the CDR3 part of the read is kept: 45 bases, read in frame from the first base. The CDR3 regions of human TCRbeta chains were analyzed by immunosequencing. The source study handled its data this way. TCRs in the repertoires were matched against a reference library of SARS-CoV-2-specific TCRs that had been generated with the MIRA antigen-specificity platform. Breadth was defined as the fraction of unique TCRs that were SARS-CoV-2-associated. Depth was defined as the fraction of total T cells that were SARS-CoV-2-associated. Using the MIRA data, each spike-specific TCR was assigned both to the spike region to which the TCR was reactive and to a CD4 or CD8 class. Log10-transformed breadth and depth values were compared by one-way ANOVA with Sidak's multiple comparisons tests. The clones in this table, taken by TCRdb from immuneACCESS, are in-frame only. Not every clone is retained; where verified, under half of the shortfall comes from an unresolved V gene, and the cause of the rest is unknown. Clone size and the V and J calls come from that table; the DNA yielded D and trimming. The sample includes 130,000 to 150,000 clones, with approximately 78% observed a single time. The top ten constitute approximately 4% of the sample.

The label giving this sample's time point can be read as: baseline before first vaccination. The intended sense of this specimen's treatment or condition label: meningococcal conjugate vaccine given as trial control. The vaccinee samples were drawn from two UK trials, COV001 and COV002, one of which was a single-blind randomized controlled phase 2/3 trial testing AZD1222 (ChAdOx1 nCoV-19) in healthy adults. For TCRbeta chain sequencing, PBMC samples from trial participants were taken at day 0 and at day 28 after the second dose. Concerning this clone itself: It lacks a known antigen. Base qualities are not recorded, but no much larger clone differs from it by a single base.

This material consisted of peripheral blood, taken on day 0 of MenACWY control vaccination. Recombination joined TRBV5-6 with TRBJ1-6; TRBD1 could be the D gene, as 5 bases match. The sequence was collected from an adult in good health. CDR3 region: CASSPRTGHLSPLHF. The bases read TGTGCCAGCAGCCCCCGGACGGGGCACCTTTCACCCCTCCACTTT.